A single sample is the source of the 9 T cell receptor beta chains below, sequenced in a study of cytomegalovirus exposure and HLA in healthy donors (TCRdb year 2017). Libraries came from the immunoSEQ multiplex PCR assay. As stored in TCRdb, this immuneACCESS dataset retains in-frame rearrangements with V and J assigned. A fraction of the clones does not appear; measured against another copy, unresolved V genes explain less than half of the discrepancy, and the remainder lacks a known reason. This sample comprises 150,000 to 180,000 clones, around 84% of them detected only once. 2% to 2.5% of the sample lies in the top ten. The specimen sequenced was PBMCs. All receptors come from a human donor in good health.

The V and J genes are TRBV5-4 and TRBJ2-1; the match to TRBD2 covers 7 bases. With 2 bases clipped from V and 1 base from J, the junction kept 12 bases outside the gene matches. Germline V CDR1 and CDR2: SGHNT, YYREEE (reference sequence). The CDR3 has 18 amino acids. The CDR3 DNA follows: TGTGCCAGCAGCTTATGGCATCCCAGCGGGGTTTCCTACAATGAGCAGTTCTTC. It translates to CASSLWHPSGVSYNEQFF.

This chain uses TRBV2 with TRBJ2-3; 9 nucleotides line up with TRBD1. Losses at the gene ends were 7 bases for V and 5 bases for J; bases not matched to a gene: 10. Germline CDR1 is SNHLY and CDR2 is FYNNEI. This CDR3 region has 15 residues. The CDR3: CASKPGQGKGDTQYF. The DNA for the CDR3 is TGTGCCAGCAAACCGGGACAGGGTAAGGGAGATACGCAGTATTTT. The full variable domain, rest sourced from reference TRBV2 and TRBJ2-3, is EPEVTQTPSHQVTQMGQEVILRCVPISNHLYFYWYRQILGQKVEFLVSFYNNEISEKSEIFDDQFSVERPDGSNFTLKIRSTKLEDSAMYFCASKPGQGKGDTQYFGPGTRLTVL.

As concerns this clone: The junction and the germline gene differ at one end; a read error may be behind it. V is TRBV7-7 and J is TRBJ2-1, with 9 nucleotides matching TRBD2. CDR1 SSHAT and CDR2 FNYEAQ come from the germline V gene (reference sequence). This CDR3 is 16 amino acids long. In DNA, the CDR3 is TGTGCTAGCAGCCACACTAGCGGGCCCTTCCGTAATGAGCAGTTCTTC. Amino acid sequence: CASSHTSGPFRNEQFF.

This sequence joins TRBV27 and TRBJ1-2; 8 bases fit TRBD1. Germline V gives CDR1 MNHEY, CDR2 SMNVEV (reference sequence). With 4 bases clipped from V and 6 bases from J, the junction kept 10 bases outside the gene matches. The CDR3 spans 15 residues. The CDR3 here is CASSSRDRRPNGYTF. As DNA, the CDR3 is TGTGCCAGCAGTTCCCGGGACAGGCGCCCTAATGGCTACACCTTC.

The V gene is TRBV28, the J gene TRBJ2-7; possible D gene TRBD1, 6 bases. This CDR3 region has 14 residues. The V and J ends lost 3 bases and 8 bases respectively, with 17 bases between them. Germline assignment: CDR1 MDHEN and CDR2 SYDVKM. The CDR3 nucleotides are TGTGCCAGCAGTTTGAGTGGCAGGGGTTTAAAGCAGTACTTC. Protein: CASSLSGRGLKQYF.

The DNA for the CDR3 is TGCGCCAGCAGCTTGGGGGACAGTCCGAACACTGAAGCTTTCTTT. Encoded protein: CASSLGDSPNTEAFF. The chain employs TRBV5-1 and TRBJ1-1; 7 positions match TRBD1. The CDR3 sequence is 15 residues long. V dropped 0 bases and J dropped 1; count of bases not matched to a gene: 3. Looked up from germline, CDR1 is SGHRS and CDR2 is YFSETQ. Full variable domain (remainder filled in from reference TRBV5-1 and TRBJ1-1): KAGVTQTPRYLIKTRGQQVTLSCSPISGHRSVSWYQQTPGQGLQFLFEYFSETQRNKGNFPGRFSGRQFSNSRSEMNVSTLELGDSALYLCASSLGDSPNTEAFFGQGTRLTVV.

The CDR3 bases are TGTGCCAGCAGCTTAGACAGGGCTGAATATGGCTACACCTTC. It yields the protein CASSLDRAEYGYTF. This rearrangement joins TRBV7-8 to TRBJ1-2; possible D gene TRBD1, 6 bases. Between the trimmed V and J ends, which lost 1 base and 5 bases, there was a span of 11 bases. This CDR3 is built from 14 residues. Germline assignment: CDR1 SGHVS and CDR2 FQNEAQ.

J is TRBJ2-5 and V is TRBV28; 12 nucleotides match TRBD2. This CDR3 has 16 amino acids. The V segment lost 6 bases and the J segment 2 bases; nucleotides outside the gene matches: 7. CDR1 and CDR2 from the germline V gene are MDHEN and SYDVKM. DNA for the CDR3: TGTGCCAGCAGACAAGGACTAGCGGGGTCTCAAGAGACCCAGTACTTC. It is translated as CASRQGLAGSQETQYF.

Written as DNA, the CDR3 is TGTGCCAGCAGCGCCCGGACAGGGTTTAACACTGAAGCTTTCTTT. Its translation: CASSARTGFNTEAFF. The genes are TRBV9 and TRBJ1-1, with 8 bases aligning to TRBD1. Germline V gene data show CDR1 as SGDLS and CDR2 as YYNGEE. This CDR3 is built from 15 residues. With 3 bases clipped from V and 2 bases from J, the junction kept 6 bases outside the gene matches.